This T cell receptor beta chain emerged from a study of blood T cell repertoires in COVID-19. Study summary: Donors in the United States, Italy and Spain gave samples during acute or convalescent COVID-19. PBMCs, B-cell-depleted T cells, or T cells were the source of the cDNA or gDNA that made up the material.

Ages ranged from about 18 to 89 years, with residence in about two dozen US areas. As processed by the authors: Estimation of nucleated cell counts was performed using reference gene primer amplification. Generated by immunoSEQ multiplex PCR, the TCRdb table keeps only in-frame clones and is missing some. The DNA was the basis for D and trimming; V, J and clone size are from that table. Of about 310,000 clones in the sample, 70% to 90% were seen once. Germline V gene sequence: CDR1 SGHNT, CDR2 YYREEE (reference sequence). Trimming pared 2 bases from V and 5 bases from J, leaving 13 bases between. The CDR3 has 15 amino acids.

The TCR sequence derives from a woman aged 40 to 50 who had recovered from COVID-19. V and J are TRBV5-4 and TRBJ2-2; D might be TRBD1 (6 bases). What was sequenced was PBMCs or T cells enriched from blood (not recorded which). CDR3 residues: CASSFGTGWTGELFF. The CDR3 DNA reads TGTGCCAGCAGCTTCGGAACAGGGTGGACCGGGGAGCTGTTTTTT.